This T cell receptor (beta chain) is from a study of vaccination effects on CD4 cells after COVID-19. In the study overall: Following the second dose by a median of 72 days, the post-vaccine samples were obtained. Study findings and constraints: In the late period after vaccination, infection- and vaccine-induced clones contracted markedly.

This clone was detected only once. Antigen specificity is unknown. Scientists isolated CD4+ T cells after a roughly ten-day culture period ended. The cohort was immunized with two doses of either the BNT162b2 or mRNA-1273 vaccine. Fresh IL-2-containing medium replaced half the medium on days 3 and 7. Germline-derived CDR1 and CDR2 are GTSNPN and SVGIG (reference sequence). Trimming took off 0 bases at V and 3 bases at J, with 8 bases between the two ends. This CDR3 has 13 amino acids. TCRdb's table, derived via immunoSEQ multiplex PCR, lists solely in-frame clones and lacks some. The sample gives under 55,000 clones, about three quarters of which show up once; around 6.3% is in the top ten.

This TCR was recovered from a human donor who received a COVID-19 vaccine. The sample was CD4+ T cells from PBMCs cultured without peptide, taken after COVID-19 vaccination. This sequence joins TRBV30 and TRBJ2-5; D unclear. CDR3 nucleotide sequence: TGTGCCTGGAGTGTACGTCTGAAAGAGACCCAGTACTTC. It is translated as CAWSVRLKETQYF.